This entry describes one T cell receptor (beta chain). Its antigen is unknown. This specimen belongs to a study of OX40 agonist ivuxolimab in advanced cancers. Study as a whole: There were three patients with partial responses, one having hepatocellular carcinoma and two cutaneous melanoma.

Profiled with immunoSEQ multiplex PCR; TCRdb holds only in-frame clones, not every one. The sample lists fewer than 90,000 clones, around nine tenths seen once, with around 0.76% in the top ten. Whole-study findings and limits: Nonresponders included some who also had low normalized T-cell clonal expansion.

The TCR originated in an adult with an advanced solid tumor such as melanoma, head and neck, liver or kidney cancer. The sample in question was CD4+ or CD8+ T cells sorted from blood, obtained in a trial of the OX40 agonist ivuxolimab.

The CDR3 is CASSIRGGTSGYTF. The CDR3 nucleotides read TGTGCCAGCAGCATCCGGGGGGGAACCAGTGGCTACACCTTC. V usage is TRBV28 and J usage is TRBJ1-2, with a weak D call TRBD1 (5 bases). The V gene lost 6 bases and the J gene lost 7 bases, with 18 bases spanning the gap. CDR3 length: 14 amino acids. The germline CDR1 and CDR2 sequences are MDHEN and SYDVKM.